This record covers a single T cell receptor beta chain. Its antigen is still unknown. This sample was included in a study of T cell responses to AZD1222 COVID-19 vaccine. The germline CDR1 and CDR2 sequences are SNHLY and FYNNEI. V lost 6 bases to trimming and J lost 6 bases, with 14 bases between them. CDR3 length equals 13 residues. General study findings and limits: Mapped onto spike, vaccine-associated CD4 TCRs spanned it and were dominant at 160-218 and 743-854. Only five or six AZD1222 recipients were seropositive at baseline. Targeting of unmutated variant regions was reportedly seen in nearly half of spike-specific TCRs. Donors were chiefly white British, with a greater number of females, and clonal diversity was perhaps underestimated.

TCRdb keeps only in-frame clones here, not all; method: immunoSEQ multiplex PCR. The sample has about 120,000 clones, roughly 90% seen once; the top ten hold roughly 3.5%. This TCR was sampled from an adult in good health. The chain has TRBV2 and TRBJ1-1; no firm D call. Sequencing used peripheral blood, obtained on day 0 of AZD1222 vaccination. The chain's CDR3 is CASSISVVAEAFF. The CDR3 DNA sequence: TGTGCCAGCAGCATATCCGTGGTGGCTGAAGCTTTCTTT. Full variable domain (missing parts from reference TRBV2 and TRBJ1-1): EPEVTQTPSHQVTQMGQEVILRCVPISNHLYFYWYRQILGQKVEFLVSFYNNEISEKSEIFDDQFSVERPDGSNFTLKIRSTKLEDSAMYFCASSISVVAEAFFGQGTRLTVV.